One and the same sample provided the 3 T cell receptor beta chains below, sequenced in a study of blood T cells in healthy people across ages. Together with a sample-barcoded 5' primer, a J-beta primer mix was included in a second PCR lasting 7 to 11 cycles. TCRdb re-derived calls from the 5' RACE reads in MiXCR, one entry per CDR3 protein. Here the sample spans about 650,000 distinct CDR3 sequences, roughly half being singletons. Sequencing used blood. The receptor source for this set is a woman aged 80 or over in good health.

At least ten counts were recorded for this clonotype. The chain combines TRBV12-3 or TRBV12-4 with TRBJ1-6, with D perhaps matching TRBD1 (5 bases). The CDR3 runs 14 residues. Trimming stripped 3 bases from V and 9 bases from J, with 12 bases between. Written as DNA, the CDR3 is TGTGCCAGCAGTTTGGGTCTGAGGGGTTCACCCCTCCACTTT. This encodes CASSLGLRGSPLHF.

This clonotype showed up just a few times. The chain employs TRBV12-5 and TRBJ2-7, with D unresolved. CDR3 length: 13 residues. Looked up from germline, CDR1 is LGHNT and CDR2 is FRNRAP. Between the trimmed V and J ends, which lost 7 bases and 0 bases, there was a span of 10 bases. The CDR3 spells CASEAADSYEQYF. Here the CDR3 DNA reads TGTGCTAGTGAGGCGGCAGACTCCTACGAGCAGTACTTC. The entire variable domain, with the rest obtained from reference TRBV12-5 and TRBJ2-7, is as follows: DARVTQTPRHKVTEMGQEVTMRCQPILGHNTVFWYRQTMMQGLELLAYFRNRAPLDDSGMPKDRFSAEMPDATLATLKIQPSEPRDSAVYFCASEAADSYEQYFGPGTRLTVT.

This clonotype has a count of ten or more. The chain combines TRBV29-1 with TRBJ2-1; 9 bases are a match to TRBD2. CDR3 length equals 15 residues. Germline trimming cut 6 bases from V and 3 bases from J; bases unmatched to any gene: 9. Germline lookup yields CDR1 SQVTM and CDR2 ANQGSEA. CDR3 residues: CSVRPGLAYYNEQFF. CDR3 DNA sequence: TGCAGCGTGAGACCGGGACTAGCTTACTACAATGAGCAGTTCTTC.